This T cell receptor beta chain appears in the sequencing data of a study of CD8+CD57+ T cells in acquired aplastic anemia. CDR3 length: 15 amino acids. V lost 7 bases to trimming and J lost 6 bases; unmatched junction nucleotides: 12. From germline, CDR1 is MRHNA and CDR2 SNTAGT. This clonotype was picked up many times. The antigen is not known. The patients chosen for sequencing had shown expansion of CD8+CD57+ cells (detected by flow cytometry). Genomic DNA, the template, was used for profiling of the TCR beta VDJ and CDR3. TCRdb itself ran the reads through MiXCR, one entry per CDR3 protein. The table records 90,000 to 150,000 distinct CDR3 sequences, approximately 61% of them present only once. Study-wide results and limits: Simpson's diversity of CD8+ cells was not significantly different in patients compared with controls.

This receptor was obtained from a human donor with aplastic anemia. The gene calls are TRBV6-4 and TRBJ2-3, with TRBD1 matching over 8 bases. Material for sequencing was sorted CD4+, CD8+, or CD8+CD57+ T cells (not recorded which) from PBMCs. In nucleotides, the CDR3 is TGTGCCAGCACCCCCACCGGGACAGGTTCGGATACGCAGTATTTT. As protein: CASTPTGTGSDTQYF.